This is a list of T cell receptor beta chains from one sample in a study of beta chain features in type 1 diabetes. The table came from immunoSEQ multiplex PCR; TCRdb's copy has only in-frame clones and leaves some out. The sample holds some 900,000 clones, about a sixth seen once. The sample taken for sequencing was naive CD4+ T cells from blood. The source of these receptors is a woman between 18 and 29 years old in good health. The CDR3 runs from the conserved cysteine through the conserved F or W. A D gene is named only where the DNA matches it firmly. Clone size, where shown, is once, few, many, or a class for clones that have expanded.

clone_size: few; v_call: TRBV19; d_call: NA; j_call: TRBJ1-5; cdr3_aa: CASSKIQGFSNQPQHF; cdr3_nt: TGTGCCAGTAGTAAAATCCAGGGGTTTAGCAATCAGCCCCAGCATTTT
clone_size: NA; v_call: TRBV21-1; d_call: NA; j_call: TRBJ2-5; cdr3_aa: CASSNAGRQIQETQYF; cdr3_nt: TGTGCCAGCAGCAACGCCGGACGGCAGATTCAAGAGACCCAGTACTTC
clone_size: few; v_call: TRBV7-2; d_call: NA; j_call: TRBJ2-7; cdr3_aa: CASSPRTGWRSYEQYF; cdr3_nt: TGTGCCAGCAGCCCCCGGACCGGATGGAGGTCCTACGAGCAGTACTTC
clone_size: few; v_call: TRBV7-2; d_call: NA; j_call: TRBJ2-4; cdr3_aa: CASSPTPGVRKKYF; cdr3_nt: TGTGCCAGCAGCCCGACCCCGGGGGTTAGGAAGAAGTACTTC
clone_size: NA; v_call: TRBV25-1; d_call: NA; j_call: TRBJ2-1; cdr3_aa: CASSTSMGPHNEQFF; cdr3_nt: TGTGCCAGCAGCACTAGTATGGGCCCACACAATGAGCAGTTCTTC
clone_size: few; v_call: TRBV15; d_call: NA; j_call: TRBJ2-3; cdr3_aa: CATSRPGATDTQYF; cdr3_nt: TGTGCCACCAGCAGACCAGGGGCCACAGATACGCAGTATTTT
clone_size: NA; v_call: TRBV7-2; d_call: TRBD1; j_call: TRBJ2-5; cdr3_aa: CASSLDPGQLETQYF; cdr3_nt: TGTGCCAGCAGCTTAGACCCGGGACAGCTAGAGACCCAGTACTTC
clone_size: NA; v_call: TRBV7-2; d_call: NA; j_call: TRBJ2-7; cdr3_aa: CASSLAGTKDYYEQYF; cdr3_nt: TGTGCCAGCAGCTTAGCTGGTACAAAGGATTACTACGAGCAGTACTTC
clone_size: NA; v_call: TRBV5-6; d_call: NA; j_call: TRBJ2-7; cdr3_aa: CASISRGRAYEQYF; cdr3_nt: TGTGCCAGCATTTCGCGGGGAAGGGCCTACGAGCAGTACTTC
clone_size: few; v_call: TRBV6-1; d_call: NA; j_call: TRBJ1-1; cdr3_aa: CASSVTLNTEAFF; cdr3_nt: TGTGCCAGCAGTGTGACATTGAACACTGAAGCTTTCTTT
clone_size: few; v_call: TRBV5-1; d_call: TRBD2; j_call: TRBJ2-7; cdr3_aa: CASSSTSGGYEQYF; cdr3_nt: TGCGCCAGCAGTTCGACTAGCGGGGGTTACGAGCAGTACTTC
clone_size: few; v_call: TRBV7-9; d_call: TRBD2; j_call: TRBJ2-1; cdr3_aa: CASSLGIGGRGHEQFF; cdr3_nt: TGTGCCAGCAGCTTAGGAATCGGCGGGAGGGGTCATGAGCAGTTCTTC
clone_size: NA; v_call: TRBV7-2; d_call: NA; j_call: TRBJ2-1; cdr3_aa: CASSTNTGLREQFF; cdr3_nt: TGTGCCAGCAGCACTAACACGGGGCTCCGTGAGCAGTTCTTC
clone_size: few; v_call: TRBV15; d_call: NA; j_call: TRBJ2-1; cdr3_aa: CATSMGATKDPFF; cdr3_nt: TGTGCCACCAGCATGGGGGCGACCAAAGACCCGTTCTTC
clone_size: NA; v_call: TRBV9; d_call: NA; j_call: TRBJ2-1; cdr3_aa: CASSVATLPNLNEQFF; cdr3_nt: TGTGCCAGCAGCGTAGCAACGCTCCCCAACCTCAATGAGCAGTTCTTC
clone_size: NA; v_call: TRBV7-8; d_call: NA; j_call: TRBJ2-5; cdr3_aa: CASSSLGQETQYF; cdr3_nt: TGTGCCAGCAGCTCCCTGGGCCAAGAGACCCAGTACTTC
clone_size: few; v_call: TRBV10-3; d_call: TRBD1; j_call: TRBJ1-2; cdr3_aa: CAISTGTATGYTF; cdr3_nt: TGTGCCATCAGCACCGGGACAGCCACGGGCTACACCTTC
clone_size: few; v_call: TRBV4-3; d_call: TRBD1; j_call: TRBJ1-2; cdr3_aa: CASSQGQANYGYTF; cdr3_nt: TGCGCCAGCAGCCAGGGACAGGCTAACTATGGCTACACCTTC
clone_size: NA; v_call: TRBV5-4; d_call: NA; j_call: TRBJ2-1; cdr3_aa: CASSSQGFGEQFF; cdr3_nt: TGTGCCAGCAGCTCGCAGGGCTTCGGTGAGCAGTTCTTC
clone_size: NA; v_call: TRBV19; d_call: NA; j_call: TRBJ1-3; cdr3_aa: CAGPPRRIDTIYF; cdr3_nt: TGTGCCGGTCCACCCCGCAGGATAGACACCATATATTTT
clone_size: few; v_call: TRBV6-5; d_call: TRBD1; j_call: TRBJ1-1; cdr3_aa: CASSPLRGRWTEAFF; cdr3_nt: TGTGCCAGCAGTCCCCTCAGGGGGCGTTGGACTGAAGCTTTCTTT
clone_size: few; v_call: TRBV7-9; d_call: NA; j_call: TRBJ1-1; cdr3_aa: CASSFIGGTEAFF; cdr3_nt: TGTGCCAGCAGCTTTATCGGGGGAACTGAAGCTTTCTTT
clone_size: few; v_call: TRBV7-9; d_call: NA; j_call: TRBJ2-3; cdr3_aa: CASSPDTTDTQYF; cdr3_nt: TGTGCCAGCAGCCCCGATACGACTGATACGCAGTATTTT
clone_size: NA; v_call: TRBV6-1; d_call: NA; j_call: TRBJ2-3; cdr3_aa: CASSGVGTTDTQYF; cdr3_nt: TGTGCCAGCAGTGGCGTAGGGACCACAGATACGCAGTATTTT
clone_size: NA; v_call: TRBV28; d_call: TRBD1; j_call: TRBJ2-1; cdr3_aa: CASRRQGALGEQFF; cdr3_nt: TGTGCCAGCAGAAGACAGGGGGCGTTGGGTGAGCAGTTCTTC
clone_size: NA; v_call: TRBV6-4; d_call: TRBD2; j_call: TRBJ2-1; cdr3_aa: CASSRLAGGPVNEQFF; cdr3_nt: TGTGCCAGCAGCAGACTAGCGGGAGGGCCTGTCAATGAGCAGTTCTTC